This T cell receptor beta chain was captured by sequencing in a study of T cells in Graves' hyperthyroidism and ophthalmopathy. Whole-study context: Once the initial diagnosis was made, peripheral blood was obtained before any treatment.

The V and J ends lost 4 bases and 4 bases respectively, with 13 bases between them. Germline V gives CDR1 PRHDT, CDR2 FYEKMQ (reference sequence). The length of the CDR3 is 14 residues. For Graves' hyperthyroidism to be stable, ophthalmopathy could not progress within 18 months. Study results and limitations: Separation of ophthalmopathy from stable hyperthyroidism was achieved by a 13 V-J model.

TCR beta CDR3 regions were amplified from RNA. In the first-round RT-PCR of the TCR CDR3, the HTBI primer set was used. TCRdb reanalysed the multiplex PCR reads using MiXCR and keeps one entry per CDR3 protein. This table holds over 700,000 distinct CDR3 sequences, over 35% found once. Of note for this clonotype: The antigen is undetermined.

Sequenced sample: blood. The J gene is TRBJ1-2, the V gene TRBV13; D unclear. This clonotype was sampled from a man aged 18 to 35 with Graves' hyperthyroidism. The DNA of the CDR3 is TGTGCCAGCAGCTCCCGCGTGGGGTCCTATGGCTACACCTTC. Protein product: CASSSRVGSYGYTF. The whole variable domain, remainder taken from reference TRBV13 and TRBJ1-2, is AAGVIQSPRHLIKEKRETATLKCYPIPRHDTVYWYQQGPGQDPQFLISFYEKMQSDKGSIPDRFSAQQFSDYHSELNMSSLELGDSALYFCASSSRVGSYGYTFGSGTRLTVV.